This T cell receptor beta chain was sequenced in a study of T-cell reconstitution after alpha-beta-depleted transplantation in children. Findings and caveats of the study: Several hundred expanded graft clones reportedly were the source of alpha-beta T cells about two months after transplant. One year after transplant, T-cell counts and diversity came mostly from newly produced T cells. Surviving thymic progenitors and recipient T cells were the source of high TCRbeta diversity at day 60 in some patients.

Per the germline V gene, CDR1 is MNHNY and CDR2 is SVGAGI (reference sequence). This CDR3 has 12 residues. Trimming cost V 2 bases and J 6 bases, with 8 bases left between them. Preparation of the TCRbeta library used unique molecular identifiers. Via MiXCR, TCRdb re-called the PCR reads, giving one row per CDR3 protein. The table shows about 200,000 distinct CDR3 sequences, with roughly 6.3% occurring only once. This clonotype has more than one count but fewer than ten. Its matching antigen is unknown. This receptor was taken from a girl under three years old with combined immunodeficiency, due to receive a stem cell transplant. This chain joins TRBV6-6 and TRBJ2-7; D gene unclear. The specimen was PBMCs, collected before TCRalphabeta/CD19-depleted stem cell transplant. This CDR3 reads CASSYPRSEQYF. The DNA of the CDR3 is TGTGCCAGCAGTTACCCCCGATCCGAGCAGTACTTC.